This TCR beta chain was recorded in a study of TIL therapy for anti-PD-1-resistant metastatic lung cancer. Unmatched junction bases numbered 8, after V lost 0 bases and J lost 5 bases. The CDR3 length is 17 residues. CDR1 is SGDLS and CDR2 is YYNGEE in the germline V gene. The time point is: pre-treatment sample, taken before nivolumab and TIL therapy. The libraries were made with immunoSEQ v3. Measured with immunoSEQ multiplex PCR; TCRdb has only the in-frame clones, and not every one. This sample has under 55,000 clones, with 79% found just once. Sample: blood, taken at baseline. V is TRBV9 and J is TRBJ1-2; TRBD1 matches at 12 bases. The origin of this receptor is a woman aged 30 to 85 with non-small cell lung cancer. The CDR3 loop is CASSVEGQGASGYGYTF. In DNA form, the CDR3 reads TGTGCCAGCAGCGTAGAGGGACAGGGGGCTTCGGGGTATGGCTACACCTTC.